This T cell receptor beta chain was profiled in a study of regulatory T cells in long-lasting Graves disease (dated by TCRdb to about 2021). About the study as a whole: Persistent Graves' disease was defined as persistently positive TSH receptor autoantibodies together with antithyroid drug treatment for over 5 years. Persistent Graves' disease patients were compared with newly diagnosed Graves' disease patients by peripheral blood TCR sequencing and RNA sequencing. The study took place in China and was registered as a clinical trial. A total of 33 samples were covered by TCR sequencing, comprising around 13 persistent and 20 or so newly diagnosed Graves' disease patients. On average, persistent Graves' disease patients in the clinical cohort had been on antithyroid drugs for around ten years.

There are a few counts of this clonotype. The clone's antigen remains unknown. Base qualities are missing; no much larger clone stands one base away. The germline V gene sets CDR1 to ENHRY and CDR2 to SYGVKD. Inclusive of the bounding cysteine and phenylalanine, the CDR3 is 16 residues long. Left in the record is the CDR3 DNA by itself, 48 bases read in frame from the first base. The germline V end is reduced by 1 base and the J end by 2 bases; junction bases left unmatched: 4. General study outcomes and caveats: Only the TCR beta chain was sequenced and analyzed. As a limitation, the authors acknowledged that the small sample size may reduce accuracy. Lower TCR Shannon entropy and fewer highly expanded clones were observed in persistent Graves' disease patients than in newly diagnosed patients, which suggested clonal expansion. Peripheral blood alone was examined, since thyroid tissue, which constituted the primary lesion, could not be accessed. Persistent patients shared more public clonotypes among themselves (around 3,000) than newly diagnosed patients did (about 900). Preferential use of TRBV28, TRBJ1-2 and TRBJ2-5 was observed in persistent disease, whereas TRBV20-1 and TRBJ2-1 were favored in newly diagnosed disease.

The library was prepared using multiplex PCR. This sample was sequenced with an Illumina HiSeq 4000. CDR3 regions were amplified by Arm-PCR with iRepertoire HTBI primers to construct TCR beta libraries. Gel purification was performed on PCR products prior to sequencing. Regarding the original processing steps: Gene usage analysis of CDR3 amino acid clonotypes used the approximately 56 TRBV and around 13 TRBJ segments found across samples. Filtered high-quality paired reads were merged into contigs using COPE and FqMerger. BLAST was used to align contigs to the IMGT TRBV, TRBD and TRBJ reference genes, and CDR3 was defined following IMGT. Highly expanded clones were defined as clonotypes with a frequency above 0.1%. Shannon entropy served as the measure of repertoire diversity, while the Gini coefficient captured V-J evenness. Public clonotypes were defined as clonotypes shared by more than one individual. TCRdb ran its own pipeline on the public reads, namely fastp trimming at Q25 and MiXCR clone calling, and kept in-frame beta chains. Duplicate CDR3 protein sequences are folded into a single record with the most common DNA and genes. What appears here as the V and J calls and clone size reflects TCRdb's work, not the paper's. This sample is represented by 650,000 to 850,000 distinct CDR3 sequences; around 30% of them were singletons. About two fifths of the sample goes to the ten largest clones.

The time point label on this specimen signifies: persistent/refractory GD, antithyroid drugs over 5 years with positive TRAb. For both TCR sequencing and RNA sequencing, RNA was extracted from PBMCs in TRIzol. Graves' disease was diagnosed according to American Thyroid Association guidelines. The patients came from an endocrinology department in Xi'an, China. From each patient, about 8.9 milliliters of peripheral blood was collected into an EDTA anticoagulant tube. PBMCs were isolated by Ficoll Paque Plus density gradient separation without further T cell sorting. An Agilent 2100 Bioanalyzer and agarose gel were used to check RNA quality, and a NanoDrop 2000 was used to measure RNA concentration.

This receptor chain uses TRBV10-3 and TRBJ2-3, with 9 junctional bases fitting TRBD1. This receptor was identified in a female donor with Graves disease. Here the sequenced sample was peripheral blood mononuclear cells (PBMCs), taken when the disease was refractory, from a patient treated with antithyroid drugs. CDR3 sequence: CAISELTGGNTDTQYF. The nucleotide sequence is TGTGCCATCAGTGAGTTGACAGGGGGGAACACAGATACGCAGTATTTT.